The clone carrying this T cell receptor beta chain counts as medium-sized. The library was built for alpha chains, so this beta chain is an off-target read and its size means little. The entry originates in a study of spatial heterogeneity in lung cancer. In the library, each TCR cDNA molecule bore its own unique molecular identifier. TCRdb reprocessed the 5' RACE reads with MiXCR, giving one entry per CDR3 protein. The sample contains some 6,900 distinct CDR3 sequences, less than 5% of which appear only once. The V and J ends lost 4 bases and 8 bases, in that order; junction bases with no gene match: 5. The germline CDR1 and CDR2 sequences are SGHVS and FNYEAQ. The CDR3 runs to 13 residues. Time point specified: sample taken at primary tumor resection. The study sequenced unsorted whole RNA from tumor, nontumor lung or frozen PBMC. Samples were obtained from around 73 donors, all untreated early-stage non-small cell lung cancer patients.

The chain links TRBV7-6 to TRBJ2-1; 7 nucleotides line up with TRBD1. This clonotype originated in a female donor with early-stage non-small cell lung cancer. The specimen comprised normal lung tissue next to the tumor, sampled at surgery. CDR3 in DNA: TGTGCCAGCAGCTCGAGACAGGGTGATGAGCAGTTCTTC. Its translation is CASSSRQGDEQFF. The variable domain in full, with the rest retrieved from reference TRBV7-6 and TRBJ2-1, is GAGVSQSPRYKVTKRGQDVALRCDPISGHVSLYWYRQALGQGPEFLTYFNYEAQQDKSGLPNDRFSAERPEGSISTLTIQRTEQRDSAMYRCASSSRQGDEQFFGPGTRLTVL.